The sequence of this T cell receptor (beta chain) was determined in a study of T-cell reconstitution after alpha-beta-depleted transplantation in children. Preparation of the TCRbeta library involved a method that used unique molecular identifiers. TCRdb independently ran MiXCR on the PCR reads; one entry per CDR3 protein. The repertoire holds around 440,000 distinct CDR3 sequences, 10% seen once, with about 2% in the top ten. V was clipped by 5 bases and J by 8 bases; unmatched bases: 7. CDR3 length: 15 residues. This clonotype has ten or more counts. Antigen unknown. Findings and caveats of the study: TCRbeta diversity was high at day 60 in some patients (a result of surviving recipient T cells and thymic progenitors).

The sequence was obtained from a child aged 2-15 years with inherited bone marrow failure, due to receive a stem cell transplant. This specimen was PBMCs, taken before TCRalphabeta/CD19-depleted stem cell transplant. The chain carries TRBV12-3 or TRBV12-4 and TRBJ2-2; TRBD2 matches 11 bases. CDR3 in DNA: TGTGCCAGCAGTCTCCTAACTAGCGGGAGAGGGGAGCTGTTTTTT. It codes for CASSLLTSGRGELFF.